This T cell receptor beta chain was found in a study of cytomegalovirus exposure and HLA in healthy donors (dated by TCRdb to 2016 to 2017). The study in broad terms: An earlier analysis of roughly 610 of the donors reported 276 Gb of sequence data and 100 million to 120 million unique TCR beta sequences obtained from around 170 million T cells. An early release covering about 600 HLA-typed donors comprised approximately 300 gigabases of sequencing data and approximately 85 million unique TCR sequences. Of the 300 to 500 genotyped donors, 81% were placed in the genetic ancestry cluster associated with self-reported Caucasian donors. The aim of the study was to test whether cataloging public T cell receptors could identify signatures of past pathogen exposure. The study used immunosequencing to profile the T cell repertoires of under 700 subjects and linked those repertoires to cytomegalovirus serostatus. A separate validation cohort of approximately 120 different subjects was used in addition to the approximately 640-subject first cohort. High-throughput TCR immunosequencing, statistical association of individual TCRs with disease status, and machine learning were combined to predict cytomegalovirus infection status. A later analysis re-analyzed previously published TCR beta repertoires from 666 donors and added high-resolution HLA genotyping to study TCR occurrence patterns. The later analysis used no new phenotypic data to find candidate immune exposures, relying instead on TCR beta sequences and their occurrence across donors. An earlier analysis of about 620 of the donors applied high-throughput TCR beta sequencing to assess whether each TCR beta V gene segment acted as functional or pseudogenic. Donor age, sex, ethnicity and CMV serostatus were collected together with the repertoire data. In a later genetic analysis, genome-wide SNP genotypes for about three fifths of the roughly 670 donors were used, and that subset was treated as a discovery cohort. Every discovery cohort repertoire had been produced on one sequencing platform. HLA typing covered class I and class II loci at four-digit resolution. Typing coverage differed by locus: A, B, C, DRB1 and DQB1 were typed in about 629-640 donors, DQA1 in 522, DPA1 in around 580, and DPB1 in 400 to 480. A handful of DR-DQ haplotypes were handled as single units for association and clustering because linkage in the cohort was strong. Across approximately 420 genotyped donors of the cohort, an average of roughly 200,000 unique TCR beta nucleotide sequences per donor were sequenced, and 15% to 20% of those sequences were non-productive.

In total, roughly 670 healthy bone marrow donors made up the cohort. All cohort members were sampled while nominally healthy, although unrecorded immune exposures were likely present. The donor was CMV seropositive and belonged to the group of 250 to 300 seropositive cohort members. Every donor gave a peripheral blood sample, and the peripheral blood mononuclear cells from that sample were used for TCR beta sequencing. Genomic DNA was extracted from the blood cell samples with the Qiagen DNeasy Blood Extraction Kit. Note on this clone: Its antigen target is currently unknown. Qualities for individual bases were not recorded, and no much larger clone is one base off.

Counted from cysteine to phenylalanine, this CDR3 has 16 amino acids. This entry keeps only the CDR3 DNA: 48 bases, framed from base 1. Reading the germline V gene gives CDR1 LGHNA and CDR2 YNFKEQ. At the junction V is shortened by 1 base and J by 5 bases, with 18 bases in between. Receptor libraries were prepared by the immunoSEQ multiplex PCR assay. For the multiplex PCR, a mixture combining 60 forward primers for TCR Vbeta segments and 13 reverse primers for TCR Jbeta segments was used. Amplification of the CDR3 region of rearranged TCR beta genes was performed with a multiplex PCR assay on genomic DNA. The Illumina HiSeq System was used to sequence the amplified TCR beta libraries as 87-base-pair reads. For the original study's pipeline: In a later analysis, tens of millions of unique TCR beta chains were counted across the 500 to 700 repertoires, and roughly 11 million of these chains were shared by at least two donors. Raw reads were error-corrected and collapsed into unique sequences by a nearest-neighbor algorithm in which closely related sequences were merged to remove PCR and sequencing errors. Alignment of CDR3 sequences to IMGT reference sequences was used to assign V, D and J gene segments. For a sequence to be retained, at least a six-nucleotide match to both a V gene segment and a J gene segment was required. A rearrangement was called productive if the CDR3 had no stop codons and remained in frame with V and J, and every other rearrangement was called non-productive. CDR3 was defined by IMGT convention, running from the second conserved V-encoded cysteine to the conserved J-encoded phenylalanine. The earlier analysis of about 590 of the donors excluded sequences that lacked an unambiguous match to a single V gene segment. An earlier analysis of several hundred of the donors called V segments functional above 56.7% productive rearrangements and segregating when the between-donor standard deviation exceeded 5%. A statistical classification framework was built for diagnosing cytomegalovirus status from the catalog of TCR beta chain sequences. A later analysis assigned V and J genes by comparing TCR nucleotide sequences with IMGT/GENE-DB human TR gene sequences. The TCRdist pipeline was used in a later analysis to assign CDR3 sequences and most-parsimonious VDJ recombination scenarios. In a later analysis, each TCR beta chain was defined by its CDR3 amino acid sequence together with its V-gene family, and reads without a unique V-gene family were excluded. In a later analysis, fewer than 600 highly shared, low-generation-probability nucleotide sequences were removed to address suspected cross-contamination and a sequencing artifact. In a later analysis, a clonal expansion index for each public chain was calculated from normalized within-repertoire ranks of inferred template counts. In a later analysis, generation probabilities were computed with a VDJ recombination model fitted to out-of-frame rearrangements, and the resulting probabilities were checked against IGoR. Hypergeometric tests were used in a later analysis to score TCR-TCR, TCR-HLA and TCR-CMV co-occurrence, with a repertoire-size bias correction applied to the TCR pairs. To estimate false discovery rates, a later analysis permuted the HLA or CMV assignments 20 times. In a later analysis, co-occurring TCRs were grouped using DBSCAN, with TCRdist sequence similarity added in when clustering inside HLA-allele-positive subsets. Repertoires with fewer than 30,000 or more than 120,000 public chains, plus five repertoires with anomalous nucleotide sharing, were excluded from co-occurrence clustering. In TCRdb, the immuneACCESS table is reduced to in-frame sequences with V and J assigned. These tables do not hold every clone; where another copy was compared, an unresolved V gene accounts for under half, and the others remain unexplained. V, J and clone size derive from that table, while D and trimming were established from the DNA sequence. This sample gives roughly 200,000 clones in total; approximately 80% of them show up just once. The leading ten clones occupy around 3.6% of the sample.

Findings and caveats that apply to the study as a whole: Roughly uniform sequencing depth across donors was assumed in presence/absence analyses, although this assumption may not hold. V-gene and J-gene trimming of TCR beta chains was associated with a missense DCLRE1C variant in a later genetic analysis, and the association was replicated in an independent cohort. A further reported finding was that TCR beta sequences accurately predicted the HLA-A and HLA-B alleles for most subjects in the first cohort. Correlated functional status among segregating V segments might be attributable to linkage disequilibrium, but an unknown experimental factor could not be ruled out. In an earlier analysis of 587 of the donors, most TCR beta V segments appeared in productive rearrangements about 87% or about 30% of the time, broadly matching IMGT annotations. A cluster of highly shared sequence variants was judged likely to be a technical artifact of the sequencing pipeline. Most CMV-associated TCR beta chains appeared to be HLA-restricted in a later analysis, and the HLA associations seemed to be driven largely by CMV exposure. Because the 87-base-pair reads could not distinguish some IMGT-functional V segments, including TRBV6-2 and TRBV6-3, those segments were excluded. For the cohort, immune exposure information was limited to CMV serostatus. Strong co-occurrence of HLA alleles, especially DR and DQ, made assigning TCR associations to individual alleles difficult. A later analysis found that TCR association rates varied across HLA loci, with DRB1 alleles showing the most associated TCRs and HLA-C alleles the fewest. A later analysis found that HLA-associated TCR beta chains were more clonally expanded and had lower generation probabilities than equally common non-associated chains. Because HLA typing was unavailable for some donors at each locus, only the typed subset was used in association tests. This cohort had only TCR beta chains sequenced, and the lack of alpha or paired-chain data limited which features could be detected. According to a later genetic analysis, donors in an Asian-associated ancestry cluster had fewer N-insertions in productive TCRs than the roughly 670-donor mean. According to the authors, the approach could potentially be generalized to other disease states and immunological phenotypes. Some 15 rarely observed V segments, including chromosome 9 orphons, were excluded from the earlier analysis of several hundred of the donors because counts were too low. At a false discovery rate of 0.05, a later analysis linked 16,951 TCR beta sequences to specific HLA alleles. In a later analysis, several top co-occurrence clusters were reported to appear linked to parvovirus B19, influenza, CMV and Epstein-Barr virus. The study listed 170 or so TCR beta chains as associated with cytomegalovirus. Three of the identified cytomegalovirus-associated TCR beta chains were confirmed in vitro to be specific for cytomegalovirus antigens. Most TCR sequences were seen in very few donors, while some public TCRs were found in many individuals. Cytomegalovirus status was reported to be diagnosed by the classifier with high specificity and sensitivity in both the original and validation cohorts.

The rearranged chain carries TRBV4-2 and TRBJ2-7; a tentative D call is TRBD2 (7 bases match). The sample comprised PBMCs. This clonotype originated in a man aged 35-49 years in good health and CMV-seropositive. The base sequence is TGTGCCAGCAGCCAAGGAGGGGGGGCCCTACGACACGAGCAGTACTTC. The translation is CASSQGGGALRHEQYF.